What follows describes a single TCR beta chain. Its antigen is still unknown. Cells designated naive CD8 were CD45RO-negative and were positively selected for CCR7, with terminally differentiated effector memory CD45RA+ cells excluded. The data belong to a study of shared clonotypes between healthy human individuals. Study in general: Each donor had three CD4 naive, three CD4 memory, two CD8 naive and one CD8 memory plate.

TCRdb's copy holds only in-frame clones and misses some; the assay was immunoSEQ multiplex PCR. The table lists roughly 2 million clones, approximately 94% of them singletons. Study-level findings and limits: In having few donors, the study represented limited genetic and exposure-history diversity.

V gave up 5 bases and J gave up 6 bases, with 11 bases separating them. The CDR3 spans 12 residues. Germline V gene data show CDR1 as SGHAT and CDR2 as FQNNGV. This receptor was identified in a man between 18 and 29 years old in good health. The rearrangement links TRBV11-2 to TRBJ2-7; the D is unclear. The sample was naive CD8+ T cells sorted from blood. The CDR3 loop reads CASSPHPGEQYF. In nucleotides, the CDR3 is TGTGCCAGCAGCCCACACCCCGGCGAGCAGTACTTC.